These 12 T cell receptor beta chains originate from one sample sequenced in a study of shared clonotypes between healthy human individuals. This table comes from immunoSEQ multiplex PCR, and its TCRdb copy is limited to in-frame clones, with some not included. Here the sample spans about 750,000 clones, 90% to 95% being singletons. Naive CD8 cells lacked CD45RO and underwent positive selection for CCR7, leaving out terminally differentiated effector memory CD45RA+ cells. The sample consisted of naive CD8+ T cells sorted from blood. These receptors all stem from a man aged 30 to 45 in good health.

This clone occurred once. The rearrangement uses TRBV4-3 and TRBJ2-6; a weak D match, TRBD2 (5 bases). The CDR3 extends over 18 amino acids. The germline gives CDR1 LGHNA, CDR2 YSLEER. V was trimmed by 0 bases and J by 1 base, leaving 13 bases between them. The CDR3 region has the DNA TGCGCCAGCAGCCAAGATGGAGGAACTCTTTCTGGGGCCAACGTCCTGACTTTC. It encodes CASSQDGGTLSGANVLTF.

The chain has TRBV6-6 and TRBJ2-1; 7 positions match TRBD2. CDR1 and CDR2 from the germline V gene are MNHNY and SVGAGI (reference sequence). The CDR3 has 15 amino acids. After removal of 0 bases from V and 4 bases from J, the junction contained 3 bases not matched to a gene. CDR3 loop: CASSYSEREYNEQFF. The CDR3, as DNA: TGTGCCAGCAGTTACTCTGAGCGGGAATACAATGAGCAGTTCTTC.

This chain joins TRBV4-1 and TRBJ1-2; no clear D gene. The CDR3 sequence is 14 residues long. The V end lost 3 bases, the J end lost 4 bases, and 12 bases lay between the germline ends. Germline CDR1 is MGHRA and CDR2 is YSYEKL. The chain's CDR3 is CASSHGTATYGYTF. Written as DNA, the CDR3 is TGCGCCAGCAGCCATGGAACAGCGACCTATGGCTACACCTTC.

This clone was observed once. The chain employs TRBV7-9 and TRBJ1-2; TRBD1 agrees at 9 bases. Unmatched junction bases numbered 9, after V lost 5 bases and J lost 5 bases. The CDR3 covers 15 residues. Germline V gives CDR1 SEHNR, CDR2 FQNEAQ (reference sequence). CDR3 nucleotide sequence: TGTGCCAGCAGCCCCCGACAGGGGGGACGGTATGGCTACACCTTC. Encoded protein: CASSPRQGGRYGYTF.

V usage is TRBV6-1 and J usage is TRBJ2-5, with 13 bases aligning to TRBD2. The junction had 0 bases not matched to a gene; V was cut back by 1 base and J by 4 bases. Per germline, CDR1 MNHNS and CDR2 SASEGT. This CDR3 is 15 amino acids long. CDR3 residues: CASSEGTSGRETQYF. The CDR3 bases are TGTGCCAGCAGTGAAGGGACTAGCGGGAGAGAGACCCAGTACTTC.

The chain couples TRBV29-1 to TRBJ1-1, with D unclear. Germline V gene lookup returns CDR1 SQVTM and CDR2 ANQGSEA. Deletions cut 4 bases from V and 1 base from J, with 16 bases between. This CDR3 has 15 residues. DNA for the CDR3: TGCAGCGTTGTGGGTGTGGGGTTAGGGAACACTGAAGCTTTCTTT. Translating it yields CSVVGVGLGNTEAFF.

The chain links TRBV14 to TRBJ2-7; no clear D. The V end was cut by 3 bases, the J end by 5 bases, with 8 bases between. The CDR3 runs 12 residues. Germline-derived CDR1 and CDR2 are SGHDN and FVKESK. The CDR3 reads CASSQGLNEQYF. CDR3 nucleotides: TGTGCCAGCAGCCAGGGCCTTAACGAGCAGTACTTC. The whole variable domain, remainder taken from reference TRBV14 and TRBJ2-7, is EAGVTQFPSHSVIEKGQTVTLRCDPISGHDNLYWYRRVMGKEIKFLLHFVKESKQDESGMPNNRFLAERTGGTYSTLKVQPAELEDSGVYFCASSQGLNEQYFGPGTRLTVT.

The V call is TRBV30, the J call TRBJ2-1; D not resolved. Trimming removed 0 bases from V and 5 bases from J, with 8 bases in between. The CDR3 extends over 13 amino acids. Germline V gives CDR1 GTSNPN, CDR2 SVGIG (reference sequence). The DNA of the CDR3 is TGTGCCTGGAGTGTTGGCCAGGACAATGAGCAGTTCTTC. It is translated as CAWSVGQDNEQFF.

The chain couples TRBV13 to TRBJ1-5; D is undetermined. Germline loops: CDR1 PRHDT, CDR2 FYEKMQ (reference sequence). The CDR3 contains 12 residues. V lost 2 bases and J lost 6, with 5 bases in between. The CDR3 sequence: CASSLSGQPQHF. CDR3 coding DNA: TGTGCCAGCAGCTTAAGCGGTCAGCCCCAGCATTTT.

In the case of this clone: The same CDR3 also results from other DNA sequences found in this sample. The chain recombines TRBV11-2 with TRBJ2-1; 9 positions agree with TRBD2. Trimming took 1 base from V and 8 from J; bases not matched to a gene: 3. CDR3 size: 14 residues. CDR1 SGHAT and CDR2 FQNNGV come from the germline V gene. CDR3 in DNA: TGTGCCAGCAGCTTAGGCGGGAGGGCTTATGAGCAGTTCTTC. It encodes CASSLGGRAYEQFF.

The chain uses TRBV5-5 and TRBJ2-7, with TRBD2 identical over 8 bases. The CDR3 totals 15 residues. Trimming took 4 bases from V and 2 from J; bases not matched to a gene: 8. Germline loops: CDR1 SGHKS, CDR2 YYEKEE (reference sequence). CDR3 coding DNA: TGTGCCAGCAGCCAGAGCGGGAGTCTAACCTACGAGCAGTACTTC. As protein: CASSQSGSLTYEQYF. Looking up the rest from reference TRBV5-5 and TRBJ2-7 gives the full variable domain: DAGVTQSPTHLIKTRGQQVTLRCSPISGHKSVSWYQQVLGQGPQFIFQYYEKEERGRGNFPDRFSARQFPNYSSELNVNALLLGDSALYLCASSQSGSLTYEQYFGPGTRLTVT.

The chain's CDR3 is CASTPRDRSTDTQYF. CDR3 DNA sequence: TGTGCCAGCACCCCACGGGACAGGAGCACAGATACGCAGTATTTT. The rearrangement links TRBV27 to TRBJ2-3; 8 bases map to TRBD1. The CDR3 totals 15 residues. After removal of 7 bases from V and 0 bases from J, the junction contained 6 bases not matched to a gene. Germline lookup yields CDR1 MNHEY and CDR2 SMNVEV (reference sequence).